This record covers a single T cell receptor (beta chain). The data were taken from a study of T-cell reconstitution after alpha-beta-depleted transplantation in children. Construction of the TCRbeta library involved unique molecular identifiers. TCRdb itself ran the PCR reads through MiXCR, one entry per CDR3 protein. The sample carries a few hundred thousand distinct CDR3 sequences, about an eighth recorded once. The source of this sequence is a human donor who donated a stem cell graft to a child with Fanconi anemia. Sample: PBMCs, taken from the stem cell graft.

The CDR3 loop is CASSYLTGRGDTQYF. The CDR3 nucleotides are TGTGCCAGCAGTTACCTGACGGGGCGGGGGGATACGCAGTATTTT. The chain links TRBV6-5 to TRBJ2-3; TRBD2 aligns across 7 bases. Unmatched junction bases numbered 8, after V lost 2 bases and J lost 6 bases. The CDR3 extends over 15 amino acids. Germline V CDR1 and CDR2: MNHEY, SVGAGI.